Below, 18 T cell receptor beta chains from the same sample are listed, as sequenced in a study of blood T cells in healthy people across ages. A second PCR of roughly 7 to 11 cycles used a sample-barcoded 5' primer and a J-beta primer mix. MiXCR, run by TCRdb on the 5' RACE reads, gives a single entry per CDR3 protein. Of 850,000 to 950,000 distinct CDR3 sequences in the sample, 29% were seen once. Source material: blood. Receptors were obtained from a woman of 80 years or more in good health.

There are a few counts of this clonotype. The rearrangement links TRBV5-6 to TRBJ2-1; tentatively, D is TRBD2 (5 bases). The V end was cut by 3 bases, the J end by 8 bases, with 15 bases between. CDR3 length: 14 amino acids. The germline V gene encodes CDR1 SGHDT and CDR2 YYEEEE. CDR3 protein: CASSYQLGLDEQFF. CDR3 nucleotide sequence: TGTGCCAGCAGCTACCAACTAGGACTCGATGAGCAGTTCTTC.

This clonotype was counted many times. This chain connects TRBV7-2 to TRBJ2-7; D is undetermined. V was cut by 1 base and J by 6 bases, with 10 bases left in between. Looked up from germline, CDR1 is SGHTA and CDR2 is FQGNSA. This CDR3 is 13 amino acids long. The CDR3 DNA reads TGTGCCAGCAGCTTAGTGCTCCTTGCCGAGCAGTACTTC. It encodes CASSLVLLAEQYF. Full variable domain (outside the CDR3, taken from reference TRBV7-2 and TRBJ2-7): GAGVSQSPSNKVTEKGKDVELRCDPISGHTALYWYRQSLGQGLEFLIYFQGNSAPDKSGLPSDRFSAERTGGSVSTLTIQRTQQEDSAVYLCASSLVLLAEQYFGPGTRLTVT.

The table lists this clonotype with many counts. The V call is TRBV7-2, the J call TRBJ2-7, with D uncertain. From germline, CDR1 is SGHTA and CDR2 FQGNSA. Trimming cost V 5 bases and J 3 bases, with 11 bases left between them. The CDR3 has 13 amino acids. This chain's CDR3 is CASSPPEDYEQYF. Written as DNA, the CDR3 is TGTGCCAGCAGCCCCCCCGAGGACTACGAGCAGTACTTC.

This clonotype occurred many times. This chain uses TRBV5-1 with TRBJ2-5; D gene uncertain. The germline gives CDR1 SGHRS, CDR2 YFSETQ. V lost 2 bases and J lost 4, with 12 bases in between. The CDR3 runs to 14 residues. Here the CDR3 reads CASSLYNMRETQYF. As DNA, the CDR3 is TGCGCCAGCAGCTTATATAACATGAGAGAGACCCAGTACTTC.

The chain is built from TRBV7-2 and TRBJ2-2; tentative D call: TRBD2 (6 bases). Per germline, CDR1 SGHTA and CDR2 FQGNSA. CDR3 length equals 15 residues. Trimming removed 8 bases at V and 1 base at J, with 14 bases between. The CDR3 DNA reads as TGTGCCAGCGCCAGGAGGGCAGGGAACACCGGGGAGCTGTTTTTT. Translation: CASARRAGNTGELFF.

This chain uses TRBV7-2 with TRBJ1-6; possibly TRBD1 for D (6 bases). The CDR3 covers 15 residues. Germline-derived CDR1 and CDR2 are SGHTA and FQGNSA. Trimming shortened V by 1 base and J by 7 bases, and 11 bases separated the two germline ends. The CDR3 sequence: CASSLDAGTNSPLHF. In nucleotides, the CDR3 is TGTGCCAGCAGCTTAGACGCAGGGACAAATTCACCCCTCCACTTT.

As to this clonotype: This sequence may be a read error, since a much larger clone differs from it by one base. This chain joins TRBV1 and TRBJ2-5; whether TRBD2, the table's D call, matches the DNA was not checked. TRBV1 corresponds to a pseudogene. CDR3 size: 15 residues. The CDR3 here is CTSSQGPGGDETQYF. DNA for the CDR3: TGCACCAGCAGCCAAGGACCTGGCGGGGATGAGACCCAGTACTTC.

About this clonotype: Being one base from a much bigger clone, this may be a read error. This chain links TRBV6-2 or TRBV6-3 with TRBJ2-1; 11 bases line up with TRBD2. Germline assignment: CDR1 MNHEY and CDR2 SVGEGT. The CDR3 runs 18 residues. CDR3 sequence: CASGYPKRLAGPYNEQFF. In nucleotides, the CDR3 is TGTGCCAGCGGTTACCCAAAACGACTAGCGGGGCCCTACAATGAGCAGTTCTTC.

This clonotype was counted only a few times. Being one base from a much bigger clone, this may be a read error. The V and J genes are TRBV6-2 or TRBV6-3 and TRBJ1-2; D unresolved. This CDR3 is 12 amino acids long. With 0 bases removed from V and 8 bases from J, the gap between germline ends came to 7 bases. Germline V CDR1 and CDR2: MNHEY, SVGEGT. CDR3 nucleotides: TGTGCCAGCAGTTACTCGTCGGCCGGCTACACCTTC. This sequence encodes CASSYSSAGYTF.

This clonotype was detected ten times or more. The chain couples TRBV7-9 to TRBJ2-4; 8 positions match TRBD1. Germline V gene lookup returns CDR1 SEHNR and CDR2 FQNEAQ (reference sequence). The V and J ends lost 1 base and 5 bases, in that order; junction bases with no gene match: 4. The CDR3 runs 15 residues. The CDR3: CASSLEAGGENIQYF. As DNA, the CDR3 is TGTGCCAGCAGCTTAGAGGCAGGGGGCGAAAACATTCAGTACTTC.

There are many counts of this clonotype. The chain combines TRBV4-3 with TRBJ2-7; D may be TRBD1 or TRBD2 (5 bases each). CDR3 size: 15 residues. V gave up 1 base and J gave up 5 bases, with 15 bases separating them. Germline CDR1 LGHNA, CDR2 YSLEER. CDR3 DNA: TGCGCCAGCAGCCAAGGTGACAGTGCCGGGGACGAGCAGTACTTC. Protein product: CASSQGDSAGDEQYF.

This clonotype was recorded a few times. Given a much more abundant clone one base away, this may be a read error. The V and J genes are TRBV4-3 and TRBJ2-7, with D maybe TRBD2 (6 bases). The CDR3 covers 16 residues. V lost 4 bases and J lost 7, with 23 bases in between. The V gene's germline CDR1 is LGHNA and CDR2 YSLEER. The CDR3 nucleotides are TGCGCCAGCAGCCCCCAGGGACTGGGCGCCAACAATGAGCAGTACTTC. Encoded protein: CASSPQGLGANNEQYF.

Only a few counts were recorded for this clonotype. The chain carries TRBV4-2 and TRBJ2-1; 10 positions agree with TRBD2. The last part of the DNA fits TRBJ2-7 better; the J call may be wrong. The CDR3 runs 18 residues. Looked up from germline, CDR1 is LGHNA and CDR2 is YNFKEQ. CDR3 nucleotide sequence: TGTGCCAGCAGCCAAGGGGGGCCTAGCGGGGGCTCCTACAATGAGCAGTACTTC. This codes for CASSQGGPSGGSYNEQYF.

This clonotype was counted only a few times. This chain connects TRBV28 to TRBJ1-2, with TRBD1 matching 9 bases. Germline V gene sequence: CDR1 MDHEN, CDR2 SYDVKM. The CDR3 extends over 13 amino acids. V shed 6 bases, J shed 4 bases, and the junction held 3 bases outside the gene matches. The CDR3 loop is CASRTGGAYGYTF. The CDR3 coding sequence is TGTGCCAGCAGAACAGGGGGCGCCTATGGCTACACCTTC.

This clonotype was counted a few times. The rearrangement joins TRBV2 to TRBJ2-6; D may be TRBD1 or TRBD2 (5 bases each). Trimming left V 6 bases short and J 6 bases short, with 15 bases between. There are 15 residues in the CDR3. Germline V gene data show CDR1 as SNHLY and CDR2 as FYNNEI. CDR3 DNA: TGTGCCAGCAGCGAGGGACCGCTTGTGGCCAACGTCCTGACTTTC. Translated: CASSEGPLVANVLTF.

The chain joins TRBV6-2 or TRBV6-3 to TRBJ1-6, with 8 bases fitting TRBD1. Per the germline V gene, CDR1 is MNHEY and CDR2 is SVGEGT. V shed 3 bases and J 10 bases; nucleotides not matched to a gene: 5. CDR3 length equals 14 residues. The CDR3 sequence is CASSYQGAGSPLHF. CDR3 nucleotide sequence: TGTGCCAGCAGTTATCAGGGGGCAGGATCACCCCTCCACTTT.

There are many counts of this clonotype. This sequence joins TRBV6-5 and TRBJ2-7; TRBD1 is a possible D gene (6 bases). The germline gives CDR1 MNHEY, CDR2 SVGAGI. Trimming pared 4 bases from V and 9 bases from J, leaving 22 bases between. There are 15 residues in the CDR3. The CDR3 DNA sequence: TGTGCCAGCAGTTTACCCGGACAGCCGATCTATCTGCAGTACTTC. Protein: CASSLPGQPIYLQYF.

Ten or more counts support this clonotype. The CDR3: CASRGARTADTQYF. The DNA for the CDR3 is TGTGCCAGCAGGGGGGCTAGGACCGCAGATACGCAGTATTTT. The V gene is TRBV4-2, the J gene TRBJ2-3; possible D gene TRBD1, 6 bases. V lost 6 bases to trimming and J lost 4 bases, with 14 bases between them. Germline V gives CDR1 LGHNA, CDR2 YNFKEQ. The CDR3 has 14 amino acids.